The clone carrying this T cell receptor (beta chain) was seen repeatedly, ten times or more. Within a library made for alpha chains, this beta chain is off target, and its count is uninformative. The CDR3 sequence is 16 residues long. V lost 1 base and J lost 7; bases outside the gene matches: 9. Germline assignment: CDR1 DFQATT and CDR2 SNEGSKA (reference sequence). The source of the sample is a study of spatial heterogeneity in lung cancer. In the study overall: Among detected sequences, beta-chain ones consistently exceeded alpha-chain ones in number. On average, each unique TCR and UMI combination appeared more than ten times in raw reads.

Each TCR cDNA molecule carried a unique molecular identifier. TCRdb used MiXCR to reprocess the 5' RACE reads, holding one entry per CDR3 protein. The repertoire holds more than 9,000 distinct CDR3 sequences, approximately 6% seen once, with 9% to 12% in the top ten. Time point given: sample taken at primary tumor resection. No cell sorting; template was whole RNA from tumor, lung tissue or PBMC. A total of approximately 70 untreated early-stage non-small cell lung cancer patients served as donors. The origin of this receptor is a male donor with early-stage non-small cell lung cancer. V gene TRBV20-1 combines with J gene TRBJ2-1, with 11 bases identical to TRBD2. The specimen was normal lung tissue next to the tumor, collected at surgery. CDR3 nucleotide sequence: TGCAGTGCTAGAGCTGAGACTAGCGGGATTACGAATGAGCAGTTCTTC. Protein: CSARAETSGITNEQFF.